This section outlines one TCR beta chain sequence together with its context. The data stem from a study of blood T cell repertoires in COVID-19. Background on the study: Sources were T cells, B-cell-depleted T cells, or PBMCs; the material itself was cDNA or gDNA.

Germline V gene lookup returns CDR1 SGHNT and CDR2 YYREEE (reference sequence). This CDR3 spans 17 amino acids. With 0 bases removed from V and 0 bases from J, the gap between germline ends came to 13 bases. In the original workflow: Quantification of nucleated cells was approximated via reference gene primer amplification. TCRdb keeps only in-frame clones here, not all; method: immunoSEQ multiplex PCR. The V and J calls and clone size are taken from that table; D and trimming were inferred from the DNA. The sample carries 380,000 or so clones, 88% recorded once. The cohort comprised adults aged 18 to 89 years residing in approximately 25 US areas. Cohort allocation depended upon clinical history that participants reported.

Material: PBMCs or T cells enriched from blood (not recorded which). This receptor was taken from a middle-aged woman with acute COVID-19. This sequence joins TRBV5-4 and TRBJ2-1; D call uncertain. CDR3 nucleotides: TGTGCCAGCAGCTTGGCCCTGCAGAGGAACTCCTACAATGAGCAGTTCTTC. This encodes CASSLALQRNSYNEQFF.